The 22 T cell receptor beta chains reported below all come from one sample, sequenced in a study of CD8+CD57+ T cells in acquired aplastic anemia. Profiling that covered TCR beta VDJ and CDR3 relied on genomic DNA as its template. TCRdb independently ran MiXCR on the reads; one entry per CDR3 protein. Among about half a million distinct CDR3 sequences listed, around 32% were seen once. Sequencing involved patients with CD8+CD57+ cell expansion previously shown by flow cytometry. Source material: sorted CD4+, CD8+, or CD8+CD57+ T cells (not recorded which) from PBMCs. These TCRs come from a human donor with aplastic anemia.

This clonotype was seen ten or more times. This rearrangement joins TRBV24-1 to TRBJ2-3; 9 bases are shared with TRBD2. Germline CDR1 reads KGHDR; CDR2 reads SFDVKD. The CDR3 covers 15 residues. With 5 bases clipped from V and 1 base from J, the junction kept 3 bases outside the gene matches. The CDR3 bases are TGTGCCACCAGTGGGGTAGCGGGGGGCACAGATACGCAGTATTTT. Encoded protein: CATSGVAGGTDTQYF.

The CDR3 protein is CASSSPNEKLFF. Written as DNA, the CDR3 is TGTGCCAGCAGCTCCCCGAATGAAAAACTGTTTTTT. The J gene is TRBJ1-4, the V gene TRBV5-4; no reliable D call. Germline V gives CDR1 SGHNT, CDR2 YYREEE (reference sequence). Trimming took 3 bases from V and 5 from J, leaving 5 bases between them. The CDR3 has 12 residues.

Comment on this clonotype: A much larger clone is a single base away; this may be a read error. The V gene is TRBV14, the J gene TRBJ2-7; D remains ambiguous. V was clipped by 7 bases and J by 2 bases, with 6 bases between them. Germline CDR1 reads SGHDN; CDR2 reads FVKESK. The CDR3 runs 11 residues. CDR3 region: CASKDAYEQYF. The CDR3 nucleotides read TGTGCCAGCAAGGATGCCTACGAGCAGTACTTC.

About this clonotype itself: Here the CDR3 omits its conserved ending phenylalanine or tryptophan, so a read error is the likely source. The genes are TRBV20-1 and TRBJ1-5; D may be TRBD1 (5 bases). From germline, CDR1 is DFQATT and CDR2 SNEGSKA (reference sequence). The CDR3 extends over 14 amino acids. V lost 3 bases and J 6 bases, leaving 15 bases between the germline ends. CDR3 coding DNA: TGCAGTGCTAGTGAGGGGCCGGGGCGTCAGCCCCAGCATTCT. It encodes CSASEGPGRQPQHS.

Many counts were recorded for this clonotype. The chain couples TRBV11-3 to TRBJ2-7, with D possibly being TRBD1 or TRBD2 (5 bases each). V lost 5 bases to trimming and J lost 7 bases, with 12 bases between them. There are 12 residues in the CDR3. The germline V gene encodes CDR1 SGHNT and CDR2 YENEEA. The CDR3 DNA is TGTGCCAGCAGCCCTTCCGAGGGGGAGCAGTACTTC. This codes for CASSPSEGEQYF.

The chain has TRBV30 and TRBJ2-7; perhaps TRBD2 as D (6 bases). CDR3 size: 12 residues. Germline-derived CDR1 and CDR2 are GTSNPN and SVGIG (reference sequence). Between the trimmed V and J ends, which lost 1 base and 2 bases, there was a span of 6 bases. Written as DNA, the CDR3 is TGTGCCTGGAGTGGCGGGACCTACGAGCAGTACTTC. The encoded protein is CAWSGGTYEQYF.

The rearrangement uses TRBV10-3 and TRBJ1-6; D remains unclear. Between the trimmed V and J ends, which lost 10 bases and 6 bases, there was a span of 19 bases. Germline values: CDR1 ENHRY, CDR2 SYGVKD. This CDR3 has 15 amino acids. As DNA, the CDR3 is TGTGCCAGCAGCGGCCAAACAACGTCTAATTCACCCCTCCACTTT. It codes for CASSGQTTSNSPLHF.

This clonotype was counted once. A much bigger clone sits one base away, suggesting this may be a read error. The gene calls are TRBV2 and TRBJ1-6; the match to TRBD1 covers 11 bases. The germline V gene encodes CDR1 SNHLY and CDR2 FYNNEI. CDR3 length: 16 residues. The J segment lost 11 bases and the V segment lost 6 bases, leaving 12 bases of the junction unmatched. As DNA, the CDR3 is TGTGCCAGCAGGGGAATGGGACAGGGGGACCATCCACCCCTCCACTTT. Protein: CASRGMGQGDHPPLHF.

About this clonotype itself: This may stem from a read error, because a much larger clone lies one nucleotide away. The genes are TRBV5-1 and TRBJ2-7; 8 bases are shared with TRBD1. Germline V gene lookup returns CDR1 SGHRS and CDR2 YFSETQ. The CDR3 is 15 amino acids. This chain's CDR3 is CAGSLAGGRNDEQYF. CDR3 DNA sequence: TGCGCCGGCAGCTTGGCAGGGGGCAGGAACGACGAGCAGTACTTC.

The gene calls are TRBV2 and TRBJ2-7; 12 bases match TRBD2. There are 17 residues in the CDR3. Germline V lookup: CDR1 SNHLY, CDR2 FYNNEI. J gave up 3 bases and V 5 bases, and 11 bases lay outside the gene matches. The CDR3 bases are TGTGCCAGCAGTAGGTCCGGGCTAGCGGGAGGGTACTACGAGCAGTACTTC. This encodes CASSRSGLAGGYYEQYF.

The V and J genes are TRBV15 and TRBJ1-1; D unclear. CDR1 is LNHNV and CDR2 is YYDKDF in the germline V gene (reference sequence). V lost 0 bases to trimming and J lost 4 bases, with 15 bases between them. The CDR3 is made up of 16 amino acids. This CDR3 is CATSRDMAAPSTEAFF. CDR3 DNA: TGTGCCACCAGCAGAGATATGGCAGCGCCGAGCACTGAAGCTTTCTTT.

The sample holds a few counts of this clonotype. This may arise from a read error, as a much more abundant clone is one base away. This chain links TRBV7-9 with TRBJ1-2; D might be TRBD1 (6 bases). The V gene lost 5 bases and the J gene lost 8 bases, with 18 bases spanning the gap. CDR1 is SEHNR, CDR2 FQNEAQ, per germline (reference sequence). CDR3 length: 14 amino acids. The CDR3 DNA sequence: TGTGCCAGCAGCCTCATTGGAGGGGGAGGAGGCTACACCTTC. The encoded protein is CASSLIGGGGGYTF.

This clonotype has more than one count but fewer than ten. The rearrangement links TRBV15 to TRBJ2-7; D uncertain. The V end was cut by 1 base, the J end by 4 bases, with 14 bases between. The CDR3 contains 15 residues. The germline CDR1 and CDR2 sequences are LNHNV and YYDKDF (reference sequence). The CDR3 is CATSRAAGLGYEQYF. DNA for the CDR3: TGTGCCACCAGCAGAGCTGCCGGCCTCGGGTACGAGCAGTACTTC.

V gene TRBV4-3 combines with J gene TRBJ2-1; the D is unclear. The CDR3 is made up of 12 amino acids. The germline V and J ends were trimmed by 0 bases and 9 bases, with 6 bases remaining between them. Germline V gives CDR1 LGHNA, CDR2 YSLEER. CDR3 sequence reads: CASSQEGLEQFF. CDR3 sequence (DNA): TGCGCCAGCAGCCAAGAGGGCCTTGAGCAGTTCTTC.

The chain has TRBV20-1 and TRBJ2-7; 13 positions agree with TRBD2. Germline CDR1 DFQATT, CDR2 SNEGSKA (reference sequence). V lost 2 bases and J lost 2; bases outside the gene matches: 3. The CDR3 contains 15 residues. For the CDR3, the DNA is TGCAGTGCTAGAAGGACTAGCGGGGGAACCTACGAGCAGTACTTC. Its protein is CSARRTSGGTYEQYF.

V gene TRBV15 combines with J gene TRBJ1-2; D gene ambiguous. The CDR3 runs 13 residues. Germline V gene data show CDR1 as LNHNV and CDR2 as YYDKDF (reference sequence). CDR3 bases: TGTGCTCACCAGTCGGCGAGAAACTATGGCTACACCTTC. This gives the protein CAHQSARNYGYTF.

For this clonotype: This may come from a read error, since a much larger clone is one base off. The chain links TRBV29-1 to TRBJ2-1; D is possibly TRBD1 (6 bases). CDR1 is SQVTM and CDR2 is ANQGSEA in the germline V gene. The CDR3 extends over 15 amino acids. V lost 0 bases and J lost 8, with 17 bases in between. CDR3: CSVEEGQGIGDEQFF. The CDR3 DNA follows: TGCAGCGTTGAAGAAGGGCAGGGGATCGGGGATGAGCAGTTCTTC.

This clonotype was detected ten times or more. The V and J genes are TRBV2 and TRBJ2-3; 9 bases are a match to TRBD2. CDR3 length: 15 amino acids. Germline V gene sequence: CDR1 SNHLY, CDR2 FYNNEI. The ends lost 7 bases at V and 2 bases at J; junction bases unmatched: 7. CDR3 nucleotides: TGTGCCAGCAAAGGACTAGCGAGATTCACAGATACGCAGTATTTT. As protein: CASKGLARFTDTQYF. Complete variable domain (other parts from reference TRBV2 and TRBJ2-3): EPEVTQTPSHQVTQMGQEVILRCVPISNHLYFYWYRQILGQKVEFLVSFYNNEISEKSEIFDDQFSVERPDGSNFTLKIRSTKLEDSAMYFCASKGLARFTDTQYFGPGTRLTVL.

This clonotype was counted at least ten times. The chain carries TRBV7-2 and TRBJ2-3; D gene unclear. This CDR3 is 13 amino acids long. The V end lost 5 bases, the J end lost 6 bases, and 12 bases lay between the germline ends. The germline CDR1 and CDR2 sequences are SGHTA and FQGNSA. The CDR3 bases are TGTGCCAGCAGCCCCCAAGATCGGGATACGCAGTATTTT. This translates into CASSPQDRDTQYF.

The chain combines TRBV4-2 with TRBJ1-1; a possible D gene is TRBD1 (5 bases). This CDR3 has 17 amino acids. The germline gives CDR1 LGHNA, CDR2 YNFKEQ. Trimming took off 3 bases at V and 3 bases at J, with 20 bases between the two ends. CDR3: CASSHPGKTWGDTEAFF. In DNA form, the CDR3 reads TGTGCCAGCAGCCACCCGGGCAAAACTTGGGGCGACACTGAAGCTTTCTTT.

This rearrangement joins TRBV9 to TRBJ2-3, with TRBD2 matching 8 bases. This CDR3 region has 15 residues. The V gene's germline CDR1 is SGDLS and CDR2 YYNGEE. Germline trimming cut 3 bases from V and 10 bases from J; bases unmatched to any gene: 13. The CDR3 bases are TGTGCCAGCAGCGGGAGCAGCGGGGGAGCAATACCGCAGTATTTT. Translating it yields CASSGSSGGAIPQYF.

The CDR3 sequence is CASSARYGRTSGIGETQYF. The CDR3 DNA follows: TGTGCCAGCAGCGCTAGGTACGGGAGGACTAGCGGGATTGGAGAGACCCAGTACTTC. The chain joins TRBV2 to TRBJ2-5, with 12 bases matching TRBD2. The CDR3 totals 19 residues. Germline V lookup: CDR1 SNHLY, CDR2 FYNNEI. V shed 6 bases and J 4 bases; nucleotides not matched to a gene: 18.